This entry lists 31 T cell receptor beta chains sequenced from one sample in a study of T cell responses to AZD1222 COVID-19 vaccine. Here immunoSEQ multiplex PCR was the method, and the copy in TCRdb shows in-frame clones only, minus some. The sample has tens of thousands of clones; about 90% are singletons. The input for sequencing was peripheral blood, taken on day 0 of AZD1222 vaccination. The receptor source for this set is an adult in good health.

The V call is TRBV19, the J call TRBJ2-5; D is perhaps TRBD1 or TRBD2 (6 bases each). Trimming removed 1 base at V and 5 bases at J, with 11 bases between. The CDR3 covers 14 residues. The germline gives CDR1 LNHDA, CDR2 SQIVND (reference sequence). The CDR3 here is CASSIGGAGETQYF. Written as DNA, the CDR3 is TGTGCCAGTAGTATAGGGGGGGCCGGGGAGACCCAGTACTTC.

This clone was recorded only once. The rearrangement joins TRBV7-2 to TRBJ1-2; 11 bases are shared with TRBD1. The V gene end was trimmed by 6 bases and the J gene end by 3 bases; junction bases not matched to a gene: 6. Germline V lookup: CDR1 SGHTA, CDR2 FQGNSA. This CDR3 is 15 amino acids long. The CDR3 protein is CASRQGQGAYYGYTF. In nucleotides, the CDR3 is TGTGCCAGCAGACAAGGACAGGGGGCGTACTATGGCTACACCTTC.

The chain is built from TRBV23-1 and TRBJ1-2, with D maybe TRBD1 (6 bases). TRBV23-1 has ORF status, its function being uncertain. The CDR3 consists of 13 residues. V gave up 9 bases and J gave up 6 bases, with 17 bases separating them. The CDR3 bases are TGCGCCAGAACAGGCCCACGGGACAATGGCTACACCTTC. Translating it yields CARTGPRDNGYTF.

The chain couples TRBV6-5 to TRBJ1-5, with D possibly being TRBD1 (5 bases). The germline V gene has CDR1 MNHEY and CDR2 SVGAGI. The CDR3 length is 15 residues. The germline V and J ends were trimmed by 6 bases and 0 bases, with 12 bases remaining between them. CDR3 sequence reads: CASRHSRGSNQPQHF. As DNA, the CDR3 is TGTGCCAGCAGACACTCAAGGGGTAGCAATCAGCCCCAGCATTTT.

The chain uses TRBV3-1 (or the pseudogene TRBV3-2) and TRBJ1-1, with 8 bases lining up with TRBD1. The CDR3 has 15 amino acids. From germline, CDR1 is LGHDT and CDR2 YNNKEL (reference sequence). V was clipped by 2 bases and J by 4 bases; unmatched bases: 6. This chain's CDR3 is CASSQQGARGTEAFF. The CDR3 DNA follows: TGTGCCAGCAGCCAACAGGGGGCGCGGGGCACTGAAGCTTTCTTT.

V usage is TRBV18 and J usage is TRBJ1-1; D is ambiguous. The CDR3 sequence is 13 residues long. CDR1 and CDR2 (germline): KGHSH, LQKENI. Trimming left V 6 bases short and J 0 bases short, with 8 bases between. CDR3 sequence: CASSADMNTEAFF. Here the CDR3 DNA reads TGTGCCAGCTCGGCAGACATGAACACTGAAGCTTTCTTT.

This clone was counted once. The V and J genes are TRBV9 and TRBJ1-2; no reliable D call. CDR3 length equals 12 residues. CDR1 SGDLS and CDR2 YYNGEE come from the germline V gene. Deletions cut 3 bases from V and 4 bases from J, with 7 bases between. The CDR3 protein is CASSADLYGYTF. The DNA for the CDR3 is TGTGCCAGCAGCGCAGATCTCTATGGCTACACCTTC. Complete variable domain (other parts from reference TRBV9 and TRBJ1-2): DSGVTQTPKHLITATGQRVTLRCSPRSGDLSVYWYQQSLDQGLQFLIQYYNGEERAKGNILERFSAQQFPDLHSELNLSSLELGDSALYFCASSADLYGYTFGSGTRLTVV.

The CDR3 region has the DNA TGTGCCAGCAGCTTAGGAGTGGGCGGGGGGACCGGCGAGCAGTACTTC. The encoded protein is CASSLGVGGGTGEQYF. The chain carries TRBV7-2 and TRBJ2-7, with 8 nucleotides matching TRBD2. J gave up 6 bases and V 1 base, and 11 bases lay outside the gene matches. The CDR3 totals 16 residues. Per germline, CDR1 SGHTA and CDR2 FQGNSA. Based on the CDR3 plus reference TRBV7-2 and TRBJ2-7, the full variable domain is GAGVSQSPSNKVTEKGKDVELRCDPISGHTALYWYRQSLGQGLEFLIYFQGNSAPDKSGLPSDRFSAERTGGSVSTLTIQRTQQEDSAVYLCASSLGVGGGTGEQYFGPGTRLTVT.

The chain carries TRBV5-1 and TRBJ1-2; D is unclear. The CDR3 has 13 residues. Germline V gives CDR1 SGHRS, CDR2 YFSETQ. V was shortened by 4 bases and J by 6 bases, with 13 bases between the two germline ends. CDR3 sequence reads: CASSRTWIDGYTF. CDR3 DNA: TGCGCCAGCAGCCGCACCTGGATTGATGGCTACACCTTC. Looking up the rest from reference TRBV5-1 and TRBJ1-2 gives the full variable domain: KAGVTQTPRYLIKTRGQQVTLSCSPISGHRSVSWYQQTPGQGLQFLFEYFSETQRNKGNFPGRFSGRQFSNSRSEMNVSTLELGDSALYLCASSRTWIDGYTFGSGTRLTVV.

This chain uses TRBV2 with TRBJ1-4; D gene unclear. Trimming cost V 7 bases and J 7 bases, with 13 bases left between them. Germline CDR1 SNHLY, CDR2 FYNNEI. The CDR3 has 13 residues. This CDR3 reads CASNTDVGEKLFF. Written as DNA, the CDR3 is TGTGCCAGCAATACGGACGTTGGTGAAAAACTGTTTTTT.

The chain has TRBV6-5 and TRBJ2-3; a weak D match, TRBD2 (6 bases). Germline-derived CDR1 and CDR2 are MNHEY and SVGAGI. Trimming removed 6 bases at V and 6 bases at J, with 19 bases between. This CDR3 has 15 residues. CDR3 loop: CASSLLAGELDTQYF. CDR3 nucleotide sequence: TGTGCCAGCAGCTTACTAGCCGGCGAGCTTGATACGCAGTATTTT.

The chain employs TRBV27 and TRBJ2-7; 7 nucleotides line up with TRBD2. With V trimmed by 6 bases and J by 0 bases, 8 bases remained unmatched. The CDR3 sequence is 15 residues long. Looked up from germline, CDR1 is MNHEY and CDR2 is SMNVEV (reference sequence). The CDR3 loop is CASSRGRTSSYEQYF. As DNA, the CDR3 is TGTGCCAGCAGCCGGGGACGGACTAGCTCCTACGAGCAGTACTTC.

The chain recombines TRBV19 with TRBJ2-3; D remains ambiguous. Germline V lookup: CDR1 LNHDA, CDR2 SQIVND (reference sequence). The length of the CDR3 is 14 residues. V was cut by 7 bases and J by 5 bases, with 16 bases left in between. The CDR3 here is CASTGSPAGDTQYF. Here the CDR3 DNA reads TGTGCCAGTACCGGAAGTCCGGCAGGAGATACGCAGTATTTT. The full variable domain, with the rest looked up from reference TRBV19 and TRBJ2-3, is DGGITQSPKYLFRKEGQNVTLSCEQNLNHDAMYWYRQDPGQGLRLIYYSQIVNDFQKGDIAEGYSVSREKKESFPLTVTSAQKNPTAFYLCASTGSPAGDTQYFGPGTRLTVL.

The V gene is TRBV5-6, the J gene TRBJ1-5, with D perhaps TRBD1 (5 bases). In germline, CDR1 is SGHDT, CDR2 YYEEEE. V was pared by 0 bases and J by 3 bases, with 7 bases between. CDR3 length: 14 residues. Here the CDR3 reads CASSLGQTNQPQHF. DNA for the CDR3: TGTGCCAGCAGCTTGGGACAGACCAATCAGCCCCAGCATTTT. The full variable domain, in which reference TRBV5-6 and TRBJ1-5 provide the parts outside the CDR3, is DAGVTQSPTHLIKTRGQQVTLRCSPKSGHDTVSWYQQALGQGPQFIFQYYEEEERQRGNFPDRFSGHQFPNYSSELNVNALLLGDSALYLCASSLGQTNQPQHFGDGTRLSIL.

The chain has TRBV18 and TRBJ1-1, with 8 bases that match TRBD1. The CDR3 covers 15 residues. V lost 3 bases and J lost 4; bases outside the gene matches: 7. Germline values: CDR1 KGHSH, CDR2 LQKENI. The CDR3 nucleotides read TGTGCCAGCTCACCCGTGACAGGGGTCAGCACTGAAGCTTTCTTT. Translating it yields CASSPVTGVSTEAFF. Together with reference TRBV18 and TRBJ1-1, the CDR3 gives the full variable domain: NAGVMQNPRHLVRRRGQEARLRCSPMKGHSHVYWYRQLPEEGLKFMVYLQKENIIDESGMPKERFSAEFPKEGPSILRIQQVVRGDSAAYFCASSPVTGVSTEAFFGQGTRLTVV.

This chain uses TRBV5-4 with TRBJ1-1, with 8 nucleotides matching TRBD1. The CDR3 has 14 amino acids. V lost 3 bases and J lost 2; bases outside the gene matches: 3. Germline CDR1 SGHNT, CDR2 YYREEE (reference sequence). CDR3 in amino acids: CASSWGQANTEAFF. In DNA form, the CDR3 reads TGTGCCAGCAGCTGGGGACAGGCTAACACTGAAGCTTTCTTT.

In its sample, this clone was seen once. The chain uses TRBV10-2 and TRBJ2-7; 9 nucleotides agree with TRBD1. V lost 3 bases, J lost 5 bases, and 8 bases stayed unmatched. This CDR3 has 15 residues. Germline CDR1 reads WSHSY; CDR2 reads SAAADI. The CDR3 sequence is CASSDPGTGSHEQYF. The CDR3 DNA is TGCGCCAGCAGTGACCCCGGGACAGGGTCCCACGAGCAGTACTTC.

This clone turned up a few times. The chain is built from TRBV5-4 and TRBJ2-2; 9 nucleotides align to TRBD2. The CDR3 is 16 amino acids. Trimming removed 2 bases from V and 5 bases from J; junction bases left unmatched: 7. Germline V CDR1 and CDR2: SGHNT, YYREEE (reference sequence). The CDR3 DNA follows: TGTGCCAGCAGCTTCAGCGGGGGGCGGGGAACCGGGGAGCTGTTTTTT. Translating gives CASSFSGGRGTGELFF.

The gene calls are TRBV6-6 and TRBJ2-7; no clear D. V lost 8 bases, J lost 2 bases, and 10 bases lay in between. The length of the CDR3 is 12 residues. In germline, CDR1 is MNHNY, CDR2 SVGAGI (reference sequence). CDR3 sequence (DNA): TGTGCCAGCGGCCCTCCGGCCTACGAGCAGTACTTC. Protein product: CASGPPAYEQYF.

The sample holds a few counts of this clone. J is TRBJ2-2 and V is TRBV19; 7 bases fit TRBD1. The CDR3 totals 15 residues. Trimming removed 4 bases from V and 4 bases from J; junction bases left unmatched: 6. Germline-derived CDR1 and CDR2 are LNHDA and SQIVND (reference sequence). CDR3 DNA: TGTGCCAGTAGTACCCAGGGGGTGGGCACCGGGGAGCTGTTTTTT. It encodes CASSTQGVGTGELFF.

The gene calls are TRBV2 and TRBJ1-5; no definite D call. CDR1 and CDR2 (germline): SNHLY, FYNNEI. V lost 4 bases and J 3 bases, leaving 7 bases between the germline ends. The CDR3 spans 13 residues. DNA for the CDR3: TGTGCCAGCAGTGGTTCAGCCAATCAGCCCCAGCATTTT. It is translated as CASSGSANQPQHF.

The chain carries TRBV29-1 and TRBJ1-4; unclear D gene. Trimming left V 4 bases short and J 8 bases short, with 11 bases between. This CDR3 comprises 12 residues. Germline V gives CDR1 SQVTM, CDR2 ANQGSEA. CDR3 loop: CSVAKGREKLFF. DNA of the CDR3: TGCAGCGTTGCGAAGGGAAGAGAAAAACTGTTTTTT.

The rearrangement joins TRBV11-2 to TRBJ2-2, with 7 nucleotides matching TRBD1. Germline V gene data show CDR1 as SGHAT and CDR2 as FQNNGV. This CDR3 region has 15 residues. J lost 7 bases, V lost 3 bases, and 8 bases had no gene match. The CDR3 DNA sequence: TGTGCCAGCAGCTTGATGACAGGGTATAACGGGGAGCTGTTTTTT. This codes for CASSLMTGYNGELFF.

The V gene is TRBV4-1, the J gene TRBJ2-3; D may correspond to TRBD1 or TRBD2 (6 bases each). CDR1 is MGHRA and CDR2 is YSYEKL in the germline V gene. Trimming left V 0 bases short and J 6 bases short, with 25 bases between. This CDR3 contains 19 residues. This CDR3 is CASSQDYPNGGPTQDTQYF. CDR3 nucleotides: TGCGCCAGCAGCCAAGATTACCCGAACGGGGGCCCTACCCAGGATACGCAGTATTTT.

The genes are TRBV10-3 and TRBJ2-5; D is uncertain. This CDR3 spans 12 amino acids. Trimming stripped 10 bases from V and 3 bases from J, with 12 bases between. Germline V CDR1 and CDR2: ENHRY, SYGVKD. The CDR3 region has the DNA TGTGCCAGCTCCATAGCAGAAGAGACCCAGTACTTC. This encodes CASSIAEETQYF.

V usage is TRBV2 and J usage is TRBJ2-5; unclear D gene. Germline CDR1 reads SNHLY; CDR2 reads FYNNEI. The CDR3 is 14 residues long. V shed 4 bases and J shed 5 bases, with 14 bases lying between them. The CDR3 loop is CASSGRAQDETQYF. In DNA, the CDR3 is TGTGCCAGCAGTGGCCGGGCGCAAGACGAGACCCAGTACTTC.

The chain employs TRBV30 and TRBJ1-1, with D possibly being TRBD1 (5 bases). The V gene's germline CDR1 is GTSNPN and CDR2 SVGIG (reference sequence). The CDR3 spans 13 residues. The germline V and J ends were trimmed by 3 bases and 3 bases, with 11 bases remaining between them. This chain's CDR3 is CAWRGGVHTEAFF. CDR3 DNA sequence: TGTGCCTGGAGGGGAGGGGTGCACACTGAAGCTTTCTTT. Together with reference TRBV30 and TRBJ1-1, the CDR3 gives the full variable domain: SQTIHQWPATLVQPVGSPLSLECTVEGTSNPNLYWYRQAAGRGLQLLFYSVGIGQISSEVPQNLSASRPQDRQFILSSKKLLLSDSGFYLCAWRGGVHTEAFFGQGTRLTVV.

The rearrangement links TRBV7-8 to TRBJ1-3; D may be TRBD1 (6 bases). This CDR3 has 16 amino acids. The V gene lost 5 bases and the J gene lost 4 bases, with 18 bases spanning the gap. Germline V lookup: CDR1 SGHVS, CDR2 FQNEAQ. CDR3 sequence (DNA): TGTGCCAGCAGCCCAGGGGTTTCGGCCCTCGGAAACACCATATATTTT. It is translated as CASSPGVSALGNTIYF.

As concerns this clone: The junction departs from germline at one end; a sequencing error may be responsible. The chain links TRBV9 to TRBJ2-4; D uncertain. Germline CDR1 is SGDLS and CDR2 is YYNGEE. The length of the CDR3 is 14 residues. As DNA, the CDR3 is TGTGTCAGCAGCGTAGGTTCGTTCAAAAACATTCAGTACTTC. Translating it yields CVSSVGSFKNIQYF.

The rearrangement links TRBV5-1 to TRBJ1-2, with D unclear. The CDR3 has 11 amino acids. The germline V gene has CDR1 SGHRS and CDR2 YFSETQ. V was trimmed by 5 bases and J by 7 bases, leaving 9 bases between them. The chain's CDR3 is CASREEGGYTF. DNA of the CDR3: TGCGCCAGCAGAGAGGAGGGTGGCTACACCTTC.

This chain uses TRBV28 with TRBJ1-1, with D possibly TRBD1 on 5 matching bases. The CDR3 runs to 14 residues. V gave up 4 bases and J gave up 0 bases, with 9 bases separating them. The germline gives CDR1 MDHEN, CDR2 SYDVKM. The DNA of the CDR3 is TGTGCCAGCAGTTCGGGGGTGGTGAACACTGAAGCTTTCTTT. Its protein is CASSSGVVNTEAFF.